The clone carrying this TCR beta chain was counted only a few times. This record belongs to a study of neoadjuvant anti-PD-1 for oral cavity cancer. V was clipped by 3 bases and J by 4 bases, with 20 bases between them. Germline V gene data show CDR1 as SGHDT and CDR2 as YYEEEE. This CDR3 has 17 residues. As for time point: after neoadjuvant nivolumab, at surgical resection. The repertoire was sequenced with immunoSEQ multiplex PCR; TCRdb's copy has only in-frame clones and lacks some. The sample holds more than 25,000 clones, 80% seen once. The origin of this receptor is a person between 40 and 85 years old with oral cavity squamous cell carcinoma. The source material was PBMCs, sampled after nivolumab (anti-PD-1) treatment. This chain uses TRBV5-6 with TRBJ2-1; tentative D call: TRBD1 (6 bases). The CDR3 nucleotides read TGTGCCAGCAGCTGGGGACCCCTAGGGGGAATTTACAATGAGCAGTTCTTC. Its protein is CASSWGPLGGIYNEQFF.